This TCR beta chain was retrieved from a study of shared clonotypes between healthy human individuals. Clones were read by immunoSEQ multiplex PCR, and TCRdb kept only the in-frame ones, dropping some. This table holds a few hundred thousand clones, about 97% found once. CDR1 LNHDA and CDR2 SQIVND come from the germline V gene (reference sequence). This CDR3 has 13 amino acids. The chain uses TRBV19 and TRBJ1-5; no clear D. The closer fit of TRBJ2-3 to the DNA end suggests the J call may be wrong. The sequencing input was naive CD4+ T cells sorted from blood. Subset of the sample: CD45RA+ positively selected. This sequence originates from a woman aged 25 to 39 in good health. In DNA, the CDR3 is TGTGCCAGTAGTGACCGACTCTGGGCAGCCCAGTATTTT. Its protein is CASSDRLWAAQYF.